This T cell receptor beta chain stems from a study of blood T cell repertoires in COVID-19. Overall study context: PBMCs, B-cell-depleted T cells, or T cells were the source of the cDNA or gDNA that made up the material.

As processed by the authors: Quantification of nucleated cells was approximated via reference gene primer amplification. The data were produced by immunoSEQ multiplex PCR, yet TCRdb's version contains in-frame clones alone and is incomplete. The V and J calls and the clone size are those of that table, but D and trimming were determined from the DNA. The sample has approximately 250,000 clones; around 89% are singletons. The source of this sequence is a woman in her thirties who had recovered from COVID-19. The sample comprised PBMCs or T cells enriched from blood (not recorded which).

The CDR3 DNA sequence: TGTGCCAGCAGTGAAGGGCGGCGGGTAGAGCTGTTTTTT. It encodes CASSEGRRVELFF. The V and J genes are TRBV2 and TRBJ2-2; D possibly corresponds to TRBD2 (5 bases). The V and J ends lost 1 base and 11 bases respectively, with 11 bases between them. The CDR3 contains 13 residues. CDR1 and CDR2 from the germline V gene are SNHLY and FYNNEI.